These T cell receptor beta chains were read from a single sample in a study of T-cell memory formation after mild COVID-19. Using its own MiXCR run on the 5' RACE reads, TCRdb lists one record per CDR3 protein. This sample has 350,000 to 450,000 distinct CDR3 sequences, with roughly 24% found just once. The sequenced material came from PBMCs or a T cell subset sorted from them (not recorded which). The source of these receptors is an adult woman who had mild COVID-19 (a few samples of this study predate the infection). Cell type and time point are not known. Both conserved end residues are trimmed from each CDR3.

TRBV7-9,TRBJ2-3,ASSIVDDDDTQY
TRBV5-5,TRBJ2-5,ASSFPLAETQY
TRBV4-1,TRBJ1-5,ASSQGPGQGYEGANKPQH
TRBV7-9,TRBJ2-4,ASSLGLGSGNIQY
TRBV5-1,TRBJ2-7,ASSLGVEAYEQY
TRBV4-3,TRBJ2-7,ASSQGISGAYEQY
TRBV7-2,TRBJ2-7,ASSGTSRDRPYEQY
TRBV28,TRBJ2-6,ASSRAGTGANVLT
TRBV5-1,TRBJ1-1,ATRGGVLMNTEAF
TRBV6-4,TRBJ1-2,ASSDSRGNGYT
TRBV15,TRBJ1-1,ATSRDRSRAEAF
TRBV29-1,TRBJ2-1,SVVIAGVEQF
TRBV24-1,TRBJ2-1,ATGESSYNEQF
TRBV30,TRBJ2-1,AWSGTRTSGRLYNEQF
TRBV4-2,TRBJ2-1,ASSQEDHIYNEQF
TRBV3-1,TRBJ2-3,ASSQTASDTQY
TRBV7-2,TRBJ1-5,ASSFFGSPRGNQPQH
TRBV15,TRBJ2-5,ATSRHIQETQY
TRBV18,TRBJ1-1,ASSLQGAVSNTEAF
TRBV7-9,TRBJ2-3,ASSSWRGEATDTQY
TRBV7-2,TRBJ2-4,ASSPRGLAKNIQY
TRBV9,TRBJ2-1,ASSGTFNEQF
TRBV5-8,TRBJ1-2,ASSFRVFRANYGYT
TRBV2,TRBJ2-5,ASRTIPETQY
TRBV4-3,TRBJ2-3,ASSLGTGGPLITDTQY
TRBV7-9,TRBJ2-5,ASSPRTELQETQY
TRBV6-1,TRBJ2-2,ASPSWGTGSTGELF
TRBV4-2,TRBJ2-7,ASSRPSPGTGSSYEQY
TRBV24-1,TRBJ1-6,ATSGGGPSSPLH
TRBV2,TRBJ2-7,ASSEVGPGGFSYEQY
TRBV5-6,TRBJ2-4,ASSFRGGPSKNIQY
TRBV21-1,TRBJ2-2,ASSKHTSGGASAGELF
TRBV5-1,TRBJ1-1,ASRSTVNTEAF
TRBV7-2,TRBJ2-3,ASSLVRSTDTQY
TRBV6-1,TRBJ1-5,ASSRDSINQPQH
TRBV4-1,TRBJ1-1,ASSQDMGPDTEAF
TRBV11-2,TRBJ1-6,ASSWGFDVSLYGSPLH
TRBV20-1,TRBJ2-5,SAGQPRETQY
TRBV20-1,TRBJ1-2,SAREGTNYGYT
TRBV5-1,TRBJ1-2,ASSPGQTQKGYT
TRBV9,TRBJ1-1,ASSVEGAWTEGAEAF
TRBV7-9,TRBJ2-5,ASSRTSGPGETQY
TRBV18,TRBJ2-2,ASSPPSKPNTGELF
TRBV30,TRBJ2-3,ARKDRGLFSTDTQY
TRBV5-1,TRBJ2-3,ASLPGSSTDTQY
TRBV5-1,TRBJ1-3,ASSRETGPGNTIY
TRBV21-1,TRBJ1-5,ANKGARNQPQH
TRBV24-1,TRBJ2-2,ATSDSQGDTGELF
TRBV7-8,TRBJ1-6,ASSTGTGNSPLH
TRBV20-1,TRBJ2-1,SASRVPSAEQF
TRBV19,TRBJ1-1,ASSIVGQVNTEAF
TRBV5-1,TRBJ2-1,ASSFGLAGKVNEQF